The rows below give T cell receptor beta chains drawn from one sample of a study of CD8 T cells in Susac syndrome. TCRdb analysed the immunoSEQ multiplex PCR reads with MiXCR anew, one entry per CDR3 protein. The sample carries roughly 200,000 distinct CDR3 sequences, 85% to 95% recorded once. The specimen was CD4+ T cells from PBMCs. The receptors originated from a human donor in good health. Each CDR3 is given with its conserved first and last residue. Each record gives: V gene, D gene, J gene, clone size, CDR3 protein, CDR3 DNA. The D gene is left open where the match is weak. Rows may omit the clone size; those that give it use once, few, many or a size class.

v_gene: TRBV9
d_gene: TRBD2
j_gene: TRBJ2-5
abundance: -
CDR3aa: CASSVERGGPETQYF
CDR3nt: TGTGCCAGCAGCGTGGAGCGGGGGGGCCCAGAGACCCAGTACTTC

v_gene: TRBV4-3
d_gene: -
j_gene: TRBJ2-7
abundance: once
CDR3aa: CASSQDIGREQYF
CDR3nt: TGCGCCAGCAGCCAAGATATAGGGAGGGAGCAGTACTTC

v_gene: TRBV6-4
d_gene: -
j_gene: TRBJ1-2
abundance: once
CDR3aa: CASSDIGYGYTF
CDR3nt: TGTGCCAGCAGTGACATCGGATATGGCTACACCTTC

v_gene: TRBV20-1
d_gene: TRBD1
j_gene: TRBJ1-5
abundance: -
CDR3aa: CSAQGTGLNQPQHF
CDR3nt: TGCAGTGCGCAGGGGACAGGCCTCAATCAGCCCCAGCATTTT

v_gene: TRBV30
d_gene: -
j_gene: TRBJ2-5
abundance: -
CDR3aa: CAWSVRNQETQYF
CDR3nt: TGTGCCTGGAGTGTACGGAACCAAGAGACCCAGTACTTC

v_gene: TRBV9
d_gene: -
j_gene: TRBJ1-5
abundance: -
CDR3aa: CASSAGGQDHQPQHF
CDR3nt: TGTGCCAGCAGCGCGGGGGGGCAGGACCATCAGCCCCAGCATTTT

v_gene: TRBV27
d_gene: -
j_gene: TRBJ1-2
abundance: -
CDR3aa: CASSRLGRDYGYTF
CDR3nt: TGTGCCAGCAGTCGCCTAGGCAGGGACTATGGCTACACCTTC

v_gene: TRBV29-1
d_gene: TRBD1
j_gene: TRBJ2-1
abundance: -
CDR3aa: CSVARLGQGEAEQFF
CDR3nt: TGCAGCGTTGCTCGTCTGGGACAGGGGGAAGCTGAGCAGTTCTTC

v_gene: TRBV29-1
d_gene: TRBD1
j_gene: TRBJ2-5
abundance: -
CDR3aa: CSVQGQGIETQYF
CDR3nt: TGCAGCGTTCAGGGACAGGGTATTGAGACCCAGTACTTC

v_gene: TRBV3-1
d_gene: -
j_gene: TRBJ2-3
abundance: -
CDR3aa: CATRTGGDTQYF
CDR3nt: TGTGCCACGCGGACTGGCGGCGATACGCAGTATTTT

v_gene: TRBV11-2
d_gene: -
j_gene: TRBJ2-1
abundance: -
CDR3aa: CASSLDLARSVNEQFF
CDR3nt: TGTGCCAGCAGCTTAGATTTGGCTAGGTCCGTGAATGAGCAGTTCTTC

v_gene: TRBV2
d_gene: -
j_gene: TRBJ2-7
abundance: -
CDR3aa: CASRHEGEHEQYF
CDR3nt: TGTGCCAGCAGGCACGAAGGGGAGCACGAGCAGTACTTC

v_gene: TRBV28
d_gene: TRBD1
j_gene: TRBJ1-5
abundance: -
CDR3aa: CASSSGQGTQPQHF
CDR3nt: TGTGCCAGCAGTTCGGGACAGGGGACTCAGCCCCAGCATTTT

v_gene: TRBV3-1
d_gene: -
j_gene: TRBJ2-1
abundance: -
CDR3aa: CASSQGPRVWVQFF
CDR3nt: TGTGCCAGCAGCCAAGGGCCAAGGGTATGGGTGCAGTTCTTC

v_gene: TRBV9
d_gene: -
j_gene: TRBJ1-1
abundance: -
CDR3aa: CASSADRVNTEAFF
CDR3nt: TGTGCCAGCAGCGCGGACAGAGTGAACACTGAAGCTTTCTTT

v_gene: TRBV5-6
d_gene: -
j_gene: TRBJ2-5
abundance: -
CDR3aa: CASSLSRRETQYF
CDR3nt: TGTGCCAGCAGCTTGTCTCGCAGAGAGACCCAGTACTTC

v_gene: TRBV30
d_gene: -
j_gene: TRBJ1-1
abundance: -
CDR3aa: CAWSVGSLNTEAFF
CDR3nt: TGTGCCTGGAGTGTCGGCAGCCTGAACACTGAAGCTTTCTTT

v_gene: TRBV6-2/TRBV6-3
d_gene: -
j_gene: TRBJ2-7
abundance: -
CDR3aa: CASSEGRFDEQYF
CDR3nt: TGTGCCAGCAGTGAGGGACGGTTCGACGAGCAGTACTTC

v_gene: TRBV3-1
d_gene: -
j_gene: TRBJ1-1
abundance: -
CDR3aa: CASSQDIAGKAFF
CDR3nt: TGTGCCAGCAGCCAAGATATTGCGGGGAAAGCTTTCTTT

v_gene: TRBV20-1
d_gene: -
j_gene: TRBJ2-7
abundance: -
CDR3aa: CSASRGKIGSSYEQYF
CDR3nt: TGCAGTGCTAGTCGGGGGAAAATCGGGAGCTCCTACGAGCAGTACTTC

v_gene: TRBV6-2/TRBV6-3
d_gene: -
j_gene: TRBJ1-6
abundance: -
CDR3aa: CANSQGLNSPLHF
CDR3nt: TGTGCCAACTCTCAGGGGCTCAATTCACCCCTCCACTTT

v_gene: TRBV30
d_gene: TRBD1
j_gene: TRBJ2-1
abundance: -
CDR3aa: CARKGDREYNEQFF
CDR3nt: TGTGCCCGGAAGGGGGACAGGGAGTACAATGAGCAGTTCTTC

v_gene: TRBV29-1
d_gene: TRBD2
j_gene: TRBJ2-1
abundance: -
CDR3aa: CSANRGGQDNEQFF
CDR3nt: TGCAGCGCCAACCGGGGGGGGCAAGACAATGAGCAGTTCTTC

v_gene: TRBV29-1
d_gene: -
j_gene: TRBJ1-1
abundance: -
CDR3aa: CSVEPGLNTEAFF
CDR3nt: TGCAGCGTTGAGCCGGGACTGAACACTGAAGCTTTCTTT

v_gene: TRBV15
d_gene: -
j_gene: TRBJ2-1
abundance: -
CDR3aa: CATSKANNEQFF
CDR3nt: TGTGCCACCAGCAAGGCAAACAATGAGCAGTTCTTC

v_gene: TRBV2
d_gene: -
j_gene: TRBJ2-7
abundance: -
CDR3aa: CASSERGRGAYEQYF
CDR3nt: TGTGCCAGCAGTGAACGGGGCAGGGGGGCCTACGAGCAGTACTTC

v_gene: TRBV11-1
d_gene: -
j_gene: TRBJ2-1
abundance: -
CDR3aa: CASSLRASMNNEQFF
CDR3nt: TGTGCCAGCAGCTTAAGGGCGTCGATGAACAATGAGCAGTTCTTC

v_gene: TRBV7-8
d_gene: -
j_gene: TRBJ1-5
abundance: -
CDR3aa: CASSGELRGGNQPQHF
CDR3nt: TGTGCCAGCAGCGGAGAGCTCAGGGGCGGGAATCAGCCCCAGCATTTT

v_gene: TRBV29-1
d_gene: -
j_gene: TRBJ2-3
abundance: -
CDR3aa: CSAGAVSAIPTDTQYF
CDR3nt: TGCAGCGCCGGTGCAGTTTCGGCAATTCCCACAGATACGCAGTATTTT

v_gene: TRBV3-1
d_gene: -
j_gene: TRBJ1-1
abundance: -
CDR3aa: CASSLVRGNTEAFF
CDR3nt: TGTGCCAGCAGCCTCGTCCGGGGGAACACTGAAGCTTTCTTT

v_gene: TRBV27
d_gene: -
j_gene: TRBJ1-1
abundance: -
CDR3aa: CASTSVSMNTEAFF
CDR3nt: TGTGCCAGCACCTCAGTGTCGATGAACACTGAAGCTTTCTTT

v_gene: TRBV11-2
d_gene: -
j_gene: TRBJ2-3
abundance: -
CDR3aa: CASSPPRALFTDTQYF
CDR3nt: TGTGCCAGCAGCCCCCCCAGGGCTTTGTTCACAGATACGCAGTATTTT

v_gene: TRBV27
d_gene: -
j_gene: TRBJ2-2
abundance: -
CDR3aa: CASSLRGTGELFF
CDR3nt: TGTGCCAGCAGTTTACGGGGAACCGGGGAGCTGTTTTTT

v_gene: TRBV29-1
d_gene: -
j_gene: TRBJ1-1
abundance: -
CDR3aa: CSVGSGDAEAFF
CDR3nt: TGCAGCGTTGGATCAGGGGACGCTGAAGCTTTCTTT

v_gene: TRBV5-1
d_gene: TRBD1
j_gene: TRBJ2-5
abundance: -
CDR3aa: CASSPGTDKETQYF
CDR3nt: TGCGCCAGCAGCCCTGGGACAGATAAAGAGACCCAGTACTTC

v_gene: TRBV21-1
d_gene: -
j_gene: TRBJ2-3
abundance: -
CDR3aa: CASSKVGGDPDTQYF
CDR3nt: TGTGCCAGCAGCAAAGTCGGGGGAGACCCAGATACGCAGTATTTT

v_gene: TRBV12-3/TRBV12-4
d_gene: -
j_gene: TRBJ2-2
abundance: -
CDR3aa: CASTINLSAGELFF
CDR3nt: TGTGCCAGCACTATAAACTTATCGGCCGGGGAGCTGTTTTTT

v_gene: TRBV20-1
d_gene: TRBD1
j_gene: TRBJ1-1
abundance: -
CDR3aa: CSAVQGADTEAFF
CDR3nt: TGCAGTGCTGTTCAGGGGGCGGACACTGAAGCTTTCTTT

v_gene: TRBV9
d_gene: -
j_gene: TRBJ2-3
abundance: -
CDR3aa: CASSVLVDTDTQYF
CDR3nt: TGTGCCAGCAGCGTACTAGTAGACACAGATACGCAGTATTTT

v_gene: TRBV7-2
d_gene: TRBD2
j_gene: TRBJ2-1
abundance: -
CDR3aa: CASSLLRGTSGDNEQFF
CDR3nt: TGTGCCAGCAGCTTACTCAGGGGTACTAGCGGGGACAATGAGCAGTTCTTC